This record looks at one T cell receptor beta chain sequence and its context. This clone was picked up a small number of times. Its antigen is currently not known. No base qualities exist here, and no much larger clone lies one base off it. A single peripheral blood draw of around 100 mL on average was collected from each donor into heparinised tubes. Naive, central memory, regulatory and stem cell-like memory CD4+ T cells were sorted on a BD FACSAria II using a panel including CD45RO, CCR7, CD25, CD127, CD95 and CD27. A purity above 98% was achieved for all sorted populations. Right away, PBMCs were isolated by Lymphoprep density gradient centrifugation and were stained directly, with no culture step. Samples were stained and sorted in pairs, with one healthy donor and one patient per experiment, so that batch effects were minimized. The entire amount of isolated RNA was reverse transcribed using the High Capacity cDNA Reverse Transcription Kit, so the sequenced TCRB transcripts were expressed ones. Deep immunoSEQ sequencing was performed on naive, central memory and regulatory T cell samples, with an average of roughly 3.6 million total reads per sample. Sorted cells were lysed in RLT buffer, and RNA was extracted using DNase-treated RNeasy Micro or Mini kits according to cell number. Each cell subset was processed on its own to prevent cross-contamination, while patient and healthy donor samples were processed together. TCRB sequences were amplified from cDNA with the immunoSEQ multiplex PCR, producing 87-bp fragments spanning the CDR3 region. Sequencing of the amplicons was performed on the Illumina HiSeq platform. The paper's data handling went like this. Synthetic template baselines were used to correct PCR bias computationally, reads within Hamming distance 2 were collapsed together, and singletons that could not be merged were discarded. Reads were aligned to IMGT to assign V, D and J genes, CDR3 length, and insertions or deletions at six rearrangement sites. Within each subset, clonotype counts were normalized to the number of sorted cells before true diversity and Gini coefficients were calculated with the tcR R package. The overlap coefficient, calculated on TCRB nucleotide sequences, was used to measure repertoire sharing. TCRdb took this table from immuneACCESS and kept in-frame rearrangements with V and J called. Such tables lack part of the clones; where checked against another copy, unresolved V genes explain under half of the gap, and the rest is unexplained. The DNA gave D and trimming, while V, J and clone size come from that table. This sample is represented by some 370,000 clones; roughly a tenth of them were singletons. About 0.63% of the sample is in the top ten clones.

Reading the germline V gene gives CDR1 MGHRA and CDR2 YSYEKL. V loses 4 bases of germline sequence and J loses 5 bases, and the interval between the two ends is 14 bases. Reading from cysteine to phenylalanine, the CDR3 counts 15 amino acids. Just CDR3 DNA is preserved here, 45 bases in frame from base 1. The data originate from a study of beta chain features in type 1 diabetes (dated by TCRdb to the late 2010s). For the wider study: No differences in mean age, gender distribution, total cell number or subset yield were found between patients and healthy donors. Across all samples, 107,917,701 sorted cells were examined, and cell number per subset correlated strongly with RNA yield. Regulatory and stem cell-like memory subsets were isolated from only 8 patients and about eight healthy donors, whereas naive and central memory subsets came from all 28 donors. In the study, TCRB repertoires of sorted circulating CD4+ T cell subsets from recently diagnosed type 1 diabetes patients were compared with those of matched healthy donors. Overall study outcomes, separate from this receptor: Because cDNA rather than genomic DNA was sequenced, highly expressing activated cells could have been over-represented, although no difference in activation and CD3 levels was found between groups. Type 1 diabetes patients showed a moderate but significant shortening of TCRB CDR3 length in all four CD4+ subsets. The naive, central memory and regulatory TCRB repertoires appeared to resemble one another more closely among patients than among healthy donors. Only small numbers of individuals were included in the HLA sub-analyses, which left unresolved whether HLA type had any influence on TCRB rearrangement. Shorter templates might be favored by PCR, yet because patient and control samples were amplified and corrected together, any such skew would affect both groups equally. Patients with type 1 diabetes made fewer insertions and deleted more nucleotides at VDJ recombination sites, implying thymic rearrangement abnormalities.

The TCR sequence derives from a man aged 30-40 years with type 1 diabetes. This chain is built from TRBV4-1 and TRBJ1-4; too little of a D gene remains to name it. Source material: central memory CD4+ T cells from blood. The nucleotide sequence reads as follows: TGCGCCAGCAGCCTCAATTTGGGGTCGAATGAAAAACTGTTTTTT. Its translation reads: CASSLNLGSNEKLFF.